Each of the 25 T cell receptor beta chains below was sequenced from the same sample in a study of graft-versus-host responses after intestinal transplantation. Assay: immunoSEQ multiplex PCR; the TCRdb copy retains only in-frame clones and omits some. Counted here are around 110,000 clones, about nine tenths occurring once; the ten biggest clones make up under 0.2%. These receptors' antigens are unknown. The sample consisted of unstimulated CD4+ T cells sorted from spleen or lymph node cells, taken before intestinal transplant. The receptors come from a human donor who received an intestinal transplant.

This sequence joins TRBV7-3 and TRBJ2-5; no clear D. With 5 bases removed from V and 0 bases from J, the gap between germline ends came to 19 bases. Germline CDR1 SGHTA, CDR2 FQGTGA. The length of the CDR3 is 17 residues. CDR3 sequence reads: CASSPKPLGPYQETQYF. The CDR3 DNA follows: TGTGCCAGCAGCCCTAAACCTCTTGGGCCGTACCAAGAGACCCAGTACTTC.

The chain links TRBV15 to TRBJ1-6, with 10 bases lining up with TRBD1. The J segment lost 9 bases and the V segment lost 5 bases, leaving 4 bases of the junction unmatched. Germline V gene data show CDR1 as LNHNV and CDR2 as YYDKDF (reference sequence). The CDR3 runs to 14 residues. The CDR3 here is CATSADRGTSPLHF. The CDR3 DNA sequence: TGTGCCACCAGCGCGGACAGGGGGACTTCACCCCTCCACTTT. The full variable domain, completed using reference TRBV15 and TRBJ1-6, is DAMVIQNPRYQVTQFGKPVTLSCSQTLNHNVMYWYQQKSSQAPKLLFHYYDKDFNNEADTPDNFQSRRPNTSFCFLDIRSPGLGDTAMYLCATSADRGTSPLHFGNGTRLTVT.

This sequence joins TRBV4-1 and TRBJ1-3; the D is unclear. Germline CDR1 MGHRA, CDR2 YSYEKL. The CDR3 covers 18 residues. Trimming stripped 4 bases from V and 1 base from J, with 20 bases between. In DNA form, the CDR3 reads TGCGCCAGCAGCCTGAGGCACCAAACCGGCCAATCTGGAAACACCATATATTTT. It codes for CASSLRHQTGQSGNTIYF.

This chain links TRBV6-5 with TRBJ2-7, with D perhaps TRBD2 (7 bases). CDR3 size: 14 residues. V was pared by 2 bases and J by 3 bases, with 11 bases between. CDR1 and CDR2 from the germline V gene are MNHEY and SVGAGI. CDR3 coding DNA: TGTGCCAGCAGTTACGGCGGGGGCATCTACGAGCAGTACTTC. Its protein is CASSYGGGIYEQYF.

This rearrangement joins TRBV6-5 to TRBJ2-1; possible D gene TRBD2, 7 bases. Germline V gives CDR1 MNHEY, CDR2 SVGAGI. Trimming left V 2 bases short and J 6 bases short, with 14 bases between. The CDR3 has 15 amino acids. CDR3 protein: CASSYEGGRSNEQFF. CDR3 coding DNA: TGTGCCAGCAGTTACGAGGGGGGGCGATCCAATGAGCAGTTCTTC.

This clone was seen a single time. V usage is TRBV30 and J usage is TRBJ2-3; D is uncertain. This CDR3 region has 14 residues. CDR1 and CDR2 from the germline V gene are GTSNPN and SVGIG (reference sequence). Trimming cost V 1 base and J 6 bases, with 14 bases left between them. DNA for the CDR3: TGTGCCTGGAGTGGTAATCGTAATGTGGATACGCAGTATTTT. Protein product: CAWSGNRNVDTQYF.

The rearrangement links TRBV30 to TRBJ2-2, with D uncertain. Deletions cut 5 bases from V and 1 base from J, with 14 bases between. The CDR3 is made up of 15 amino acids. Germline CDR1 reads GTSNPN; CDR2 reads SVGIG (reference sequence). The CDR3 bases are TGTGCCTGGGTTCCTCCCACGAGGAACACCGGGGAGCTGTTTTTT. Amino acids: CAWVPPTRNTGELFF. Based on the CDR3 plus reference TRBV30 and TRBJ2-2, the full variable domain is SQTIHQWPATLVQPVGSPLSLECTVEGTSNPNLYWYRQAAGRGLQLLFYSVGIGQISSEVPQNLSASRPQDRQFILSSKKLLLSDSGFYLCAWVPPTRNTGELFFGEGSRLTVL.

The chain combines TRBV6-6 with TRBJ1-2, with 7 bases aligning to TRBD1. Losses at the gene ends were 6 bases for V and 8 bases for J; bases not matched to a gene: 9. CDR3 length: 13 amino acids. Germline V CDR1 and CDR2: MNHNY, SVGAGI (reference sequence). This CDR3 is CASSLETGSGYTF. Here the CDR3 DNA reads TGTGCCAGCAGCCTAGAGACAGGGAGCGGCTACACCTTC.

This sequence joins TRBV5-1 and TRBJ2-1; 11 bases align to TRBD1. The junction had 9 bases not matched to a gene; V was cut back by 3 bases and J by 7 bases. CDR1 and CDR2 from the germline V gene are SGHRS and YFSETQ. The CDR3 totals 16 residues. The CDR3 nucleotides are TGCGCCAGCAGCTGGTCGTGGACAGGGGGCTTGAATGAGCAGTTCTTC. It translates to CASSWSWTGGLNEQFF.

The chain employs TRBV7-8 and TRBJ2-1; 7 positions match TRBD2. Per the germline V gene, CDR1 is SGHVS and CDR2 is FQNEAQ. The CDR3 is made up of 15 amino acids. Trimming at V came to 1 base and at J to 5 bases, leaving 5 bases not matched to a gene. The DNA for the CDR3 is TGTGCCAGCAGCTTAGTTCCGGGGGGTCACAATGAGCAGTTCTTC. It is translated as CASSLVPGGHNEQFF.

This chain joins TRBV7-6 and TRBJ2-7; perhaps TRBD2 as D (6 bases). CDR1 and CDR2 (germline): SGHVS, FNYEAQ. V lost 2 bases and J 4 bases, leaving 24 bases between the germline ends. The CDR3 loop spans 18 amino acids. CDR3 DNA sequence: TGTGCCAGCAGCTTAAGATCAGGTAGTTCAGGAGGGGCTTACGAGCAGTACTTC. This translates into CASSLRSGSSGGAYEQYF.

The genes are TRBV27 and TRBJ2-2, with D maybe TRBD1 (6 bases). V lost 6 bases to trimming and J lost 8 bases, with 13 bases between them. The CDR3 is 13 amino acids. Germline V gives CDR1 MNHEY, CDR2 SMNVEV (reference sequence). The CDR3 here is CASRPDRTGELFF. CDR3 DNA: TGTGCCAGCAGGCCCGACAGGACTGGGGAGCTGTTTTTT.

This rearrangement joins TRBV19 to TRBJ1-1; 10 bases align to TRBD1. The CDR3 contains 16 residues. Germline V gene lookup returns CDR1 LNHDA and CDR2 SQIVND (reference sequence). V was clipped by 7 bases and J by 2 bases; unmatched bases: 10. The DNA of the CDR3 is TGTGCCAGTACCCGGGACAGGGGCTATTCTAACACTGAAGCTTTCTTT. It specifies CASTRDRGYSNTEAFF.

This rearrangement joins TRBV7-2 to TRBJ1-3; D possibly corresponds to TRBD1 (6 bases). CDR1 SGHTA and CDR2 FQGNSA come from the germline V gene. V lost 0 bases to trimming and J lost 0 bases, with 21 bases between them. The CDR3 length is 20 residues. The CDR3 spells CASSLASVRRTATSGNTIYF. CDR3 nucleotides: TGTGCCAGCAGCTTAGCCTCGGTAAGAAGGACAGCCACCTCTGGAAACACCATATATTTT.

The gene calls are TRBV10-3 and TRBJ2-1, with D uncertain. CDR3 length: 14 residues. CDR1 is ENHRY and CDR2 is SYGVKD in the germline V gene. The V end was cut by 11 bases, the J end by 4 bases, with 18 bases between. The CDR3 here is CAVGQGLLYNEQFF. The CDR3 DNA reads TGTGCCGTGGGCCAAGGCCTTCTATACAATGAGCAGTTCTTC.

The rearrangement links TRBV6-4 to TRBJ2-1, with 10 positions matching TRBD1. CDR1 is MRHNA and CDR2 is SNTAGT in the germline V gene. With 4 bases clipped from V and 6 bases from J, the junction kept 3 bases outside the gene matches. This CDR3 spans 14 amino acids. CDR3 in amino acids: CASSAGQGGNEQFF. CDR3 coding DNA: TGTGCCAGCAGTGCCGGACAGGGGGGCAATGAGCAGTTCTTC.

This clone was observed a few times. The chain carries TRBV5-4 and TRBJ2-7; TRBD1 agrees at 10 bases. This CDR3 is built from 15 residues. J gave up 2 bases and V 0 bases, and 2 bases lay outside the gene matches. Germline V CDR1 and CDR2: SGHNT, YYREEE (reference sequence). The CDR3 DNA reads TGTGCCAGCAGCTTGGGCGGACAGGGGGCCTACGAGCAGTACTTC. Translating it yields CASSLGGQGAYEQYF.

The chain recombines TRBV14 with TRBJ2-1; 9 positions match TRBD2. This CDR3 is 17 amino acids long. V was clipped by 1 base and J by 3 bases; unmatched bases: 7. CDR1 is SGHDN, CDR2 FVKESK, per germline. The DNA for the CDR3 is TGTGCCAGCAGCCAAGGGGTGGGACTAGCTGTCTACAATGAGCAGTTCTTC. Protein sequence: CASSQGVGLAVYNEQFF.

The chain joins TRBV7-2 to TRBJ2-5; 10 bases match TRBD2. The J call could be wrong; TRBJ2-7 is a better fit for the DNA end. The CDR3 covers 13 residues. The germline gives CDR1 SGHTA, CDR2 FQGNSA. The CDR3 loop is CASSWTSGYEQYF. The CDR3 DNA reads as TGTGCCAGCAGCTGGACTAGCGGCTACGAGCAGTACTTC.

The chain's CDR3 is CASSLGTGPPYGNQPQHF. For the CDR3, the DNA is TGTGCCAGCAGCTTAGGTACAGGACCCCCATACGGCAATCAGCCCCAGCATTTT. The V gene is TRBV7-9, the J gene TRBJ1-5; D possibly corresponds to TRBD1 (5 bases). In germline, CDR1 is SEHNR, CDR2 FQNEAQ (reference sequence). V dropped 1 base and J dropped 2 bases, with 18 bases sitting between them. The CDR3 extends over 18 amino acids. The full variable domain, its missing parts supplied by reference TRBV7-9 and TRBJ1-5, is DTGVSQNPRHKITKRGQNVTFRCDPISEHNRLYWYRQTLGQGPEFLTYFQNEAQLEKSRLLSDRFSAERPKGSFSTLEIQRTEQGDSAMYLCASSLGTGPPYGNQPQHFGDGTRLSIL.

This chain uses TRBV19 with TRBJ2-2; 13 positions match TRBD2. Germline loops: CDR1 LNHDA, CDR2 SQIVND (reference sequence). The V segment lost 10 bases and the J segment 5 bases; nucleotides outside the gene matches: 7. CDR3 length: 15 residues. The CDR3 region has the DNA TGTGCCACCCTAGGACTAGCGGGAGCGACCGGGGAGCTGTTTTTT. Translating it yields CATLGLAGATGELFF.

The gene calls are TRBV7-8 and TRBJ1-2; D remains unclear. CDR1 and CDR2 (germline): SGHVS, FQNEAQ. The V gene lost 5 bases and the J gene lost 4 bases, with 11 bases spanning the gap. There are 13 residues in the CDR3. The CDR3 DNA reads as TGTGCCAGCAGCGACGGCAGGTCCTATGGCTACACCTTC. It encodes CASSDGRSYGYTF.

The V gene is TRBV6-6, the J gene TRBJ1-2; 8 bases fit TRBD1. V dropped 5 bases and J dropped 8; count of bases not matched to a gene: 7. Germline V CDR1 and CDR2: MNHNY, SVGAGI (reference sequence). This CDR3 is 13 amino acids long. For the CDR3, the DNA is TGTGCCAGCAGTAATCAGGGGGCGGGAGGCTACACCTTC. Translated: CASSNQGAGGYTF.

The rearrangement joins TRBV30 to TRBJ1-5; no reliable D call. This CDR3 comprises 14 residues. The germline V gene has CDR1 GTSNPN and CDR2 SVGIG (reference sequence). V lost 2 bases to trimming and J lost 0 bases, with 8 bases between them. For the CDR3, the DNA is TGTGCCTGGAGTCTCGGTTTTAGCAATCAGCCCCAGCATTTT. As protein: CAWSLGFSNQPQHF.

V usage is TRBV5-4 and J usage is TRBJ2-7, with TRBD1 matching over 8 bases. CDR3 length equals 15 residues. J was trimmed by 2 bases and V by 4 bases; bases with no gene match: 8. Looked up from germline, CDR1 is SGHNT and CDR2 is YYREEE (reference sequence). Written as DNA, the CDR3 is TGTGCCAGCAGCCCCGGACAGGGAATGACCTACGAGCAGTACTTC. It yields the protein CASSPGQGMTYEQYF.